Sequencing of this T cell receptor beta chain was carried out in a study of shared clonotypes between healthy human individuals. Germline lookup yields CDR1 SEHNR and CDR2 FQNEAQ (reference sequence). V gave up 5 bases and J gave up 5 bases, with 28 bases separating them. The length of the CDR3 is 19 residues. Assay: immunoSEQ multiplex PCR; the TCRdb copy retains only in-frame clones and omits some. In the table there are over a million clones, 98% of which are singletons. This TCR was sampled from a young man in good health. The chain carries TRBV7-9 and TRBJ1-5; TRBD1 might be the D (6 bases). The sequencing sample was made of naive CD4+ T cells sorted from blood. Subset meaning: CD45RA+ positively selected. In DNA, the CDR3 is TGTGCCAGCAGCCCTGGAGGTACAGGGAGACTCTGGACCGATCAGCCCCAGCATTTT. Protein product: CASSPGGTGRLWTDQPQHF.